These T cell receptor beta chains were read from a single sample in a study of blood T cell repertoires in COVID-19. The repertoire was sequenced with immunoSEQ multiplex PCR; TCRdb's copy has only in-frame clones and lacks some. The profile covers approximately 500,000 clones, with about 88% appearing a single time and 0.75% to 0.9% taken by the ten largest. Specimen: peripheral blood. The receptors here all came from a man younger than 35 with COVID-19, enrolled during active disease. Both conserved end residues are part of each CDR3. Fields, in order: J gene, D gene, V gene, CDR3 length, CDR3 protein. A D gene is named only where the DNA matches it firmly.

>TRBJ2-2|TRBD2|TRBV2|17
CASSELGASGGTGELFF
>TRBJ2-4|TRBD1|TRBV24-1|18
CATSDRGLGQDDKNIQYF
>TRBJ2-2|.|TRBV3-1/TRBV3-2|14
CASSPPGRTGELFF
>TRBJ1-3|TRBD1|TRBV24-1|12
CVTGVAGNTIYF
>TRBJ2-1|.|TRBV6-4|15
CASRHHRGRKVEQFF
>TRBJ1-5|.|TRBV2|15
CASSEGRFSNQPQHF
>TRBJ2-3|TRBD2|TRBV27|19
CASSLSGLAGSRSTDTQYF
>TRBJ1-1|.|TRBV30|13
CAWSPLGNTEAFF
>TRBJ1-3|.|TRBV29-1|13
CSVFYSSGNTIYF
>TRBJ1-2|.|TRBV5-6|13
CASSARRLYGYTF
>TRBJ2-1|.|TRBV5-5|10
CASEYNEQFF
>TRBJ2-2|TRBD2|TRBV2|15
CASSGTSGNTGELFF
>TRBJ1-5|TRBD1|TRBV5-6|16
CASSSRTGGSRQPQHF
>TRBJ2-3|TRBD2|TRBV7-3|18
CASSLTRGLAASGDTQYF
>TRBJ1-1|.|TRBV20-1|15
CSASSPAQGSPEAFF
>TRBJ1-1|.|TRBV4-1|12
CASSQLGDEAFF
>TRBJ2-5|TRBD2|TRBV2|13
CASSGSGQETQYF
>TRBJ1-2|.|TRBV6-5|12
CASTGGNYGYTF
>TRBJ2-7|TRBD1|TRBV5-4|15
CASSLDRTGVHEQYF
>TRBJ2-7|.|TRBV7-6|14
CASKLGHDSYEQYF
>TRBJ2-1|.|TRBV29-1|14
CSVVVADTYNEQFF
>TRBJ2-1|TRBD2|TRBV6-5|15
CASRRLAGGYNEQFF
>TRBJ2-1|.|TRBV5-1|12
CASWLQYNEQFF
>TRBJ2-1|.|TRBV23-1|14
CASSQLGPYNEQFF
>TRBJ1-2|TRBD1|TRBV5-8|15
CASSPGQGTFYGYTF
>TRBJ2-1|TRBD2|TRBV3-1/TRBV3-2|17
CASSQASAGGVINEQFF
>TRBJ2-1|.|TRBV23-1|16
CASSQPSRDTYNEQFF
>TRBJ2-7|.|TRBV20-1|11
CSARDSYEQYF
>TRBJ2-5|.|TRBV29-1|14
CSVVSLALQETQYF
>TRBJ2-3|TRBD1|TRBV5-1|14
CASSNQGADDTQYF
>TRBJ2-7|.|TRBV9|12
CASSVSSYEQYF
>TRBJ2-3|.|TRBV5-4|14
CASSLRGYTDTQYF
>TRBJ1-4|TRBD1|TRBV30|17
CAWSPPRDRAENEKLFF
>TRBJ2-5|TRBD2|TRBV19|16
CASSIQVAGVGETQYF
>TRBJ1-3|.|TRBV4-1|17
CASSQVRGMSSGNTIYF
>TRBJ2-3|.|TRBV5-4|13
CASSYEEPDTQYF
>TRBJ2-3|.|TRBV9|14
CASSVGQGTDTQYF
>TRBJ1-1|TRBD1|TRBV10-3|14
CAIRTRTGATEAFF
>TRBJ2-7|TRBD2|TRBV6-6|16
CASRQSGTSGGYEQYF
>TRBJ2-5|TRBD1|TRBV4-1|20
CASSQVTIGQGSRRRETQYF
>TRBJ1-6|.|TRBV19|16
CASSTRHLSYNSPLHF
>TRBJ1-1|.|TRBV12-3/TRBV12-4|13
CASSRDKNTEAFF
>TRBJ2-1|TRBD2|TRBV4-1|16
CASSQTLAGGGDEQFF
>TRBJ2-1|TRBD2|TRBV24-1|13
CAIASGAYNEQFF
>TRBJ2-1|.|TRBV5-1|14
CASSFSTPNNEQFF
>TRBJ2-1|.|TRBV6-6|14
CASSWGGMNNEQFF
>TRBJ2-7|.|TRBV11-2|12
CASSLEGGEQYF
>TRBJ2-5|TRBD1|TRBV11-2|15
CASSSHDRAEETQYF
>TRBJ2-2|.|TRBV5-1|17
CASSLRLALENTGELFF
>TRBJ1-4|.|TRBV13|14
CASSYSQTNEKLFF
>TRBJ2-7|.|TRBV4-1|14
CASSQAAGTYEQYF
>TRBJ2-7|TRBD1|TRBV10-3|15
CAISESGTVSYEQYF
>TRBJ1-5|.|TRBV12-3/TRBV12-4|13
CASATGESQPQHF